These T cell receptor beta chains were read from a single sample in a study of Ad26.COV2.S vaccination and SARS-CoV-2 variants. TCRdb's table, derived via immunoSEQ multiplex PCR, lists solely in-frame clones and lacks some. The sample carries approximately 340,000 clones, around 83% recorded once. The specimen comprised peripheral blood, sampled in a trial of Ad26.COV2.S vaccine versus placebo. These TCRs come from a person aged 18-60 years who received the Ad26.COV2.S COVID-19 vaccine or a placebo. CDR3s include the opening cysteine and the closing phenylalanine or tryptophan. D genes are given only for firm matches. Clone size is not always given. Where it is, it says once, few, many or a class for expanded clones.

d_call,j_call,v_call,clone_size,cdr3_nt,cdr3_aa
-,TRBJ1-5,TRBV18,-,TGTGCCAGCTCACAGGACTCACCGAACCTCAATCAGCCCCAGCATTTT,CASSQDSPNLNQPQHF
TRBD1,TRBJ1-2,TRBV10-3,once,TGTGCCATCAGTCGGGACAGAAGCTATGGCTACACCTTC,CAISRDRSYGYTF
-,TRBJ2-2,TRBV11-3,-,TGTGCCAGCAGCCCTCAGTCCCCGCCAGGGACCACCGGGGAGCTGTTTTTT,CASSPQSPPGTTGELFF
-,TRBJ1-4,TRBV5-1,-,TGCGCCAGCAGCGATGGAAGGGGGAGGATAAATGAAAAACTGTTTTTT,CASSDGRGRINEKLFF
-,TRBJ1-3,TRBV7-9,-,TGTGCCAGCAGCCGGGGATCTGGGGGGCCTGGAAACACCATATATTTT,CASSRGSGGPGNTIYF
TRBD1,TRBJ2-1,TRBV19,-,TGTGCCAGTATCCTACCCGGGGGACAGGGGGATCTGGGCTCCTACAATGAGCAGTTCTTC,CASILPGGQGDLGSYNEQFF
-,TRBJ2-1,TRBV6-5,few,TGTGCCAGCAGTTACTCGCGAGATGAGCAGTTCTTC,CASSYSRDEQFF
-,TRBJ2-3,TRBV10-1,-,TGCGCCAGCAGTGAGGGGTGGTTGCAGTATTTT,CASSEGWLQYF
TRBD2,TRBJ2-3,TRBV24-1,-,TGTGCCACCAGTGATACCCCGGGAGGATCCTCTAGCACAGATACGCAGTATTTT,CATSDTPGGSSSTDTQYF
-,TRBJ2-1,TRBV7-9,-,TGTGCCAGCACCGTAAGCGGTTCCTACAATGAGCAGTTCTTC,CASTVSGSYNEQFF
-,TRBJ2-5,TRBV7-8,-,TGTGCCAGCAGCTCTCAAGAGACCCAGTACTTC,CASSSQETQYF
TRBD1,TRBJ2-7,TRBV10-2,-,TGCGCCAGCAGTGAGCGCAGGGGGACCTACGAGCAGTACTTC,CASSERRGTYEQYF
-,TRBJ1-6,TRBV27,-,TGTGCCAGCAGCCAGATCAATTCACCCCTCCACTTT,CASSQINSPLHF
-,TRBJ2-1,TRBV9,-,TGTGCCAGCAGCCCCACCCCCAGCAATGAGCAGTTCTTC,CASSPTPSNEQFF
TRBD2,TRBJ2-7,TRBV9,-,TGTGCCAGCAGCGGTGGACTAGCGGGGGGTCGGGACGAGCAGTACTTC,CASSGGLAGGRDEQYF
-,TRBJ2-3,TRBV28,-,TGTGCCAGCAGTTTAAATCCGAGGCCCCTTAGCACAGATACGCAGTATTTT,CASSLNPRPLSTDTQYF
-,TRBJ2-3,TRBV15,-,TGTGCCACCAGCAGGGATCCGGCTAGCACAGATACGCAGTATTTT,CATSRDPASTDTQYF
-,TRBJ2-7,TRBV5-1,few,TGCGCCAGCAGCTTGGCACAGGGTAGCTACGAGCAGTACTTC,CASSLAQGSYEQYF
-,TRBJ2-2,TRBV7-9,-,TGTGCCAGCAGCTTAGCGCCAGACACCGGGGAGCTGTTTTTT,CASSLAPDTGELFF
-,TRBJ2-3,TRBV27,-,TGTGCCAGCAGTTTAAACCCTACGGGAGTGGTTACAGATACGCAGTATTTT,CASSLNPTGVVTDTQYF
-,TRBJ1-2,TRBV5-8,-,TGTGCCAGCAGCTTGGGGGGCGCGTTAGGTGGCTACACCTTC,CASSLGGALGGYTF
TRBD2,TRBJ2-1,TRBV7-2,-,TGTGCCAGCAGCTTGCGGGGACTAGCCCGTGATGAGCAGTTCTTC,CASSLRGLARDEQFF
-,TRBJ2-5,TRBV5-6,few,TGTGCCAGCAGCTTGGATGTCTCAAAGACCCAGTACTTC,CASSLDVSKTQYF
-,TRBJ1-1,TRBV12-1,-,TGTGCCAGCAGCTTTGTCGCAGGGAAGACTGAAGCTTTCTTT,CASSFVAGKTEAFF
TRBD1,TRBJ1-1,TRBV5-1,once,TGCGCCAGCAGCTTGGTTGGGACAGGGTCTGACACTGAAGCTTTCTTT,CASSLVGTGSDTEAFF
-,TRBJ2-1,TRBV6-2/TRBV6-3,once,TGTGCCAGCAGTTACCCTGTCGGGCCCCCGCTAGTGGATGAGCAGTTCTTC,CASSYPVGPPLVDEQFF
-,TRBJ1-1,TRBV7-9,-,TGTGCCAGCGCACTCTGGGGCAGCCTTCGAGGGAACACTGAAGCTTTCTTT,CASALWGSLRGNTEAFF
TRBD1,TRBJ2-1,TRBV18,-,TGTGCCAGCTCACGGGACAGGGGGCTCAGTGAGCAGTTCTTC,CASSRDRGLSEQFF
TRBD1,TRBJ1-4,TRBV15,few,TGTGCCACCAGCTATAGGGGACAGCACAATGAAAAACTGTTTTTT,CATSYRGQHNEKLFF
TRBD1,TRBJ2-7,TRBV5-4,-,TGTGCCAGCAGCTCCGGGGACAGCTCCTACGAGCAGTACTTC,CASSSGDSSYEQYF
-,TRBJ2-5,TRBV2,-,TGTGCCAGCAGTGGCGGGCCAGGGGAGTCCAACCAAGAGACCCAGTACTTC,CASSGGPGESNQETQYF
-,TRBJ1-1,TRBV6-5,-,TGTGCCAGCAGTCAGAGGGGCGGTGAAGCTTTCTTT,CASSQRGGEAFF
-,TRBJ1-5,TRBV6-1,once,TGTGCCAGCAGTGAACTTGGGCAGGGGATTTATGGTCAGCCCCAGCATTTT,CASSELGQGIYGQPQHF
-,TRBJ1-1,TRBV7-2,-,TGTGCCAGCAGCTTAGCAGGGGGGCTGAACACTGAAGCTTTCTTT,CASSLAGGLNTEAFF
TRBD2,TRBJ2-3,TRBV30,once,TGTGCCTGGAGTTATGGGGCGGGGGAAACGCAGTATTTT,CAWSYGAGETQYF
-,TRBJ1-4,TRBV18,once,TGTGCCAGCTCAGCCGTACAGCCCTTTAATGAAAAACTGTTTTTT,CASSAVQPFNEKLFF
TRBD2,TRBJ2-3,TRBV27,-,TGTGCCAGCAGACGAGGACTAGCGGGGGGAGGAGATACGCAGTATTTT,CASRRGLAGGGDTQYF
TRBD2,TRBJ2-3,TRBV18,-,TGTGCCAGCTCACCATTCACAGCAGCGACTAGCGGGGCGACAGATACGCAGTATTTT,CASSPFTAATSGATDTQYF
TRBD2,TRBJ2-5,TRBV30,once,TGTGCCTGGAGCGCTGGACTAGCGGGGGCTCAAGAGACCCAGTACTTC,CAWSAGLAGAQETQYF
TRBD1,TRBJ1-2,TRBV6-2/TRBV6-3,-,TGTGCCAGCAGTTTAAGGACAGGGGGCTACACCTTC,CASSLRTGGYTF
TRBD2,TRBJ2-1,TRBV5-6,-,TGTGCCAGCAGCGAGGCTTCAGCGGGGGGGCCTGAGCAGTTCTTC,CASSEASAGGPEQFF
-,TRBJ1-1,TRBV10-2,-,TGCGCCAGCAGTGAACCGGGCCTCAACACTGAAGCTTTCTTT,CASSEPGLNTEAFF
-,TRBJ2-7,TRBV5-1,-,TGCGCCAGCTCCCCCGTGGCCTCCTACGAGCAGTACTTC,CASSPVASYEQYF
TRBD1,TRBJ2-7,TRBV27,few,TGTGCCAGCAGTACCCGACAGGGAACCTACGAGCAGTACTTC,CASSTRQGTYEQYF
TRBD1,TRBJ1-4,TRBV11-2,-,TGTGCCAGCAGCTTAGGATGGACAGGACGGGAAAAACTGTTTTTT,CASSLGWTGREKLFF
-,TRBJ1-1,TRBV7-9,once,TGTGCCAGCAGCTCGGGACGCGGGCTGGACACTGAAGCTTTCTTT,CASSSGRGLDTEAFF
TRBD1,TRBJ1-3,TRBV6-5,-,TGTGCCAGCGGACAGGGGGGGAGAACGGGAAACACCATATATTTT,CASGQGGRTGNTIYF
-,TRBJ1-2,TRBV10-2,few,TGCGCCACAGCTCAGAGCGGGACTAACTATGGCTACACCTTC,CATAQSGTNYGYTF
TRBD1,TRBJ1-6,TRBV6-5,few,TGTGCCAGCAGCCGGGGACAGGGGACACCCCTCCACTTT,CASSRGQGTPLHF
TRBD1,TRBJ1-2,TRBV4-1,-,TGCGCCAGCAGCCAAGATGTGGGACAGGGGGCGTATGGCTACACCTTC,CASSQDVGQGAYGYTF
-,TRBJ1-3,TRBV7-2,-,TGTGCCAGCAGCCCGGACAGAGTCCGAAACACCATATATTTT,CASSPDRVRNTIYF
-,TRBJ2-5,TRBV24-1,-,TGTGCCACCAGTGATCCCGGGCTGGGCCAGTACTTC,CATSDPGLGQYF
-,TRBJ1-6,TRBV18,-,TGTGCCAGCTCACCACTTCAGTCGAACCCACCCCTCCACTTT,CASSPLQSNPPLHF
-,TRBJ1-6,TRBV18,once,TGTGCCAGCTCACCAGATAGGGGTCGGTCACCCCTCCACTTT,CASSPDRGRSPLHF
TRBD2,TRBJ2-1,TRBV15,-,TGTGCCACCAGCAGAGTAAAGACTAGCGGGGGAAGCTCCTACAATGAGCAGTTCTTC,CATSRVKTSGGSSYNEQFF
TRBD2,TRBJ2-1,TRBV7-2,few,TGTGCCAGCAGCGTCACTAGCGACCCATACAATGAGCAGTTCTTC,CASSVTSDPYNEQFF